The 8 T cell receptor beta chains listed next were all sequenced from one sample in a study of blood T cell repertoires in COVID-19. Sequencing was performed with immunoSEQ multiplex PCR; in TCRdb, only in-frame clones are kept and a portion is missing. Counted here are just over 20,000 clones, 80% to 90% occurring once; the ten biggest clones make up roughly 4%. The sequenced sample consisted of peripheral blood. The receptors originated from a man aged 45-65 years with active COVID-19.

V usage is TRBV27 and J usage is TRBJ2-7, with 9 positions matching TRBD1. Germline V lookup: CDR1 MNHEY, CDR2 SMNVEV (reference sequence). V trimming: 5 bases; J trimming: 4 bases; junction bases outside the gene matches: 9. There are 15 residues in the CDR3. The CDR3 DNA sequence: TGTGCCAGCAGTACAACGCCGGGACAGGGTTACGAGCAGTACTTC. Encoded protein: CASSTTPGQGYEQYF.

This clone was seen once. The chain couples TRBV7-9 to TRBJ1-2; 8 nucleotides agree with TRBD1. V gave up 2 bases and J gave up 8 bases; unmatched junction bases: 10. Germline-derived CDR1 and CDR2 are SEHNR and FQNEAQ (reference sequence). The CDR3 length is 15 residues. The CDR3 loop reads CASSLIQAGGGGYTF. The CDR3 DNA reads as TGTGCCAGCAGCTTAATACAGGCAGGGGGCGGAGGCTACACCTTC.

This clone has more than one count but fewer than ten. J is TRBJ2-5 and V is TRBV4-3; 8 bases are a match to TRBD1. This CDR3 has 19 amino acids. Germline values: CDR1 LGHNA, CDR2 YSLEER. Trimming removed 1 base from V and 1 base from J; junction bases left unmatched: 14. The CDR3 here is CASSQAQYLDRGTQETQYF. The CDR3 region has the DNA TGCGCCAGCAGCCAAGCCCAATATCTCGACAGGGGAACCCAAGAGACCCAGTACTTC.

The rearrangement links TRBV29-1 to TRBJ1-1, with D tentatively TRBD1 (6 bases). This CDR3 contains 12 residues. CDR1 and CDR2 from the germline V gene are SQVTM and ANQGSEA. V shed 5 bases and J shed 3 bases, with 10 bases lying between them. CDR3 sequence reads: CSVTSGDTEAFF. The DNA of the CDR3 is TGCAGCGTTACCTCAGGGGACACTGAAGCTTTCTTT.

The CDR3 DNA sequence: TGTGCCAGCAGCGTTAGCGGACAGGGTAATACTGAAGCTTTCTTT. Translated: CASSVSGQGNTEAFF. The V and J genes are TRBV9 and TRBJ1-1; TRBD1 aligns across 8 bases. Germline V CDR1 and CDR2: SGDLS, YYNGEE. Germline trimming cut 2 bases from V and 5 bases from J; bases unmatched to any gene: 8. The CDR3 runs 15 residues.

The chain is built from TRBV2 and TRBJ1-2; TRBD1 might be the D (6 bases). This CDR3 region has 10 residues. Trimming took 10 bases from V and 10 from J, leaving 13 bases between them. The V gene's germline CDR1 is SNHLY and CDR2 FYNNEI. This CDR3 is CATQQGAYTF. DNA of the CDR3: TGTGCCACCCAACAGGGAGCCTACACCTTC.

This chain connects TRBV15 to TRBJ2-5; 9 bases map to TRBD1. Germline CDR1 is LNHNV and CDR2 is YYDKDF (reference sequence). J lost 2 bases, V lost 2 bases, and 6 bases had no gene match. This CDR3 is built from 16 residues. CDR3 coding DNA: TGTGCCACCAGCAGAAGAGGACAGGGGCGGCAAGAGACCCAGTACTTC. This codes for CATSRRGQGRQETQYF.

The chain couples TRBV5-4 to TRBJ2-1; tentatively, D is TRBD2 (6 bases). Germline V gene data show CDR1 as SGHNT and CDR2 as YYREEE (reference sequence). Trimming left V 3 bases short and J 6 bases short, with 10 bases between. There are 13 residues in the CDR3. The CDR3 loop is CASSWGVGNEQFF. The CDR3 nucleotides read TGTGCCAGCAGCTGGGGGGTCGGCAATGAGCAGTTCTTC.